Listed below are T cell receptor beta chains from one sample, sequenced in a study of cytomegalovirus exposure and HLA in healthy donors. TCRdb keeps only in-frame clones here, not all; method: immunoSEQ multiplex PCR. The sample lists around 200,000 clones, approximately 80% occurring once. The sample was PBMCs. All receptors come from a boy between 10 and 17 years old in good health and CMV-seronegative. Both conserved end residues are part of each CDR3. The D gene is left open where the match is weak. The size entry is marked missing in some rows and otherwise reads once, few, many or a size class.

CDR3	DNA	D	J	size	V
CASSPTGTGGTEALF	TGTGCCAGCTCACCCACCGGGACAGGGGGCACTGAAGCTCTCTTT	TRBD1	TRBJ1-1	-	TRBV18
CASSFKRGGGTDTQYF	TGTGCCAGCAGCTTTAAGCGGGGAGGGGGCACAGATACGCAGTATTTT	TRBD2	TRBJ2-3	-	TRBV7-9
CASSYSSTEAFF	TGTGCCAGCAGTTACTCGAGTACTGAAGCTTTCTTT	-	TRBJ1-1	-	TRBV6-5
CASSLLGGYNSPLHF	TGTGCCAGCAGCCTACTAGGGGGCTATAATTCACCCCTCCACTTT	-	TRBJ1-6	once	TRBV6-1
CATQGSGLNEQFF	TGCGCCACCCAGGGTAGCGGTCTCAATGAGCAGTTCTTC	-	TRBJ2-1	few	TRBV10-1
CASSHRNTEAFF	TGCGCCAGCAGCCACCGGAACACTGAAGCTTTCTTT	-	TRBJ1-1	-	TRBV4-3
CASSVVIGRGGNTGELFF	TGTGCCAGCAGCGTAGTAATTGGGAGAGGGGGCAACACCGGGGAGCTGTTTTTT	TRBD1	TRBJ2-2	-	TRBV9
CASSIDGTFSGNTIYF	TGTGCCAGTAGTATAGACGGTACTTTCTCTGGAAACACCATATATTTT	-	TRBJ1-3	-	TRBV19
CASSPGGNTIYF	TGTGCCAGCAGTCCGGGGGGAAACACCATATATTTT	-	TRBJ1-3	once	TRBV14
CASSSLAGEAQDTQYF	TGTGCCAGCAGCTCTTTAGCGGGAGAAGCACAGGATACGCAGTATTTT	TRBD2	TRBJ2-3	-	TRBV7-8
CAWSVSDGYTF	TGTGCCTGGAGTGTATCTGATGGCTACACCTTC	-	TRBJ1-2	once	TRBV30
CASSFRLAGTNYEQYF	TGTGCCAGCAGCTTCAGACTAGCGGGGACGAATTACGAGCAGTACTTC	TRBD2	TRBJ2-7	once	TRBV13
CASSQGRGTQGSEQYF	TGCGCCAGCAGCCAAGGCCGGGGGACCCAGGGAAGCGAGCAGTACTTC	-	TRBJ2-7	-	TRBV4-1
CASSYSQGLNSPLHF	TGTGCCAGCAGTTACTCGCAGGGACTTAATTCACCCCTCCACTTT	-	TRBJ1-6	-	TRBV6-6
CASSVEGRGAEAFF	TGTGCCAGCAGCGTAGAGGGTCGGGGGGCCGAAGCTTTCTTT	-	TRBJ1-1	-	TRBV9
CASSAGSKGLGYF	TGTGCCAGCAGTGCGGGCTCAAAGGGCCTTGGGTACTTC	-	TRBJ2-5	-	TRBV11-2
CASSYKAGSSYNEQFF	TGTGCCAGCAGCTACAAAGCGGGGAGCTCCTACAATGAGCAGTTCTTC	TRBD2	TRBJ2-1	-	TRBV7-3
CASSSAGEGGTEAFF	TGTGCCAGCAGCTCCGCGGGTGAGGGGGGGACTGAAGCTTTCTTT	-	TRBJ1-1	-	TRBV9
CASSLPYASREQFF	TGTGCCAGCAGCTTACCCTACGCAAGCCGAGAGCAGTTCTTC	-	TRBJ2-1	few	TRBV7-8
CASSEGTSGYNEQFF	TGTGCCAGCAGTGAAGGGACTAGCGGGTACAATGAGCAGTTCTTC	TRBD2	TRBJ2-1	-	TRBV6-4
CASSLRRPGVATNEKLFF	TGTGCCAGCAGCTTACGGCGGCCGGGGGTTGCAACTAATGAAAAACTGTTTTTT	-	TRBJ1-4	-	TRBV11-2
CASSLASFRGETQYF	TGTGCCAGCAGCTTAGCCTCCTTTCGGGGAGAGACCCAGTACTTC	-	TRBJ2-5	-	TRBV11-2
CASNRSPTGATEAFF	TGTGCCAGCAACCGATCCCCCACAGGGGCCACTGAAGCTTTCTTT	TRBD1	TRBJ1-1	-	TRBV6-1
CASSFSSGANVLTF	TGTGCCAGCAGCTTTTCTTCTGGGGCCAACGTCCTGACTTTC	-	TRBJ2-6	once	TRBV5-4
CASSLFRGVGSTDTQYF	TGTGCCAGCAGTTTATTCCGGGGGGTCGGTAGTACAGATACGCAGTATTTT	TRBD2	TRBJ2-3	-	TRBV27
CASSQPRQGGDQPQHF	TGCGCCAGCAGCCAACCGAGACAGGGAGGAGATCAGCCCCAGCATTTT	TRBD1	TRBJ1-5	-	TRBV4-1